This T cell receptor beta chain was recorded in a study of OX40 agonist ivuxolimab in advanced cancers. Looking at the study overall: Ivuxolimab was administered intravenously to patients at 0.01 to 10 mg/kg every 2 weeks.

Profiling relied on immunoSEQ multiplex PCR, and the TCRdb table lists in-frame clones only, not all of them. This sample has more than 80,000 clones, with approximately 94% found just once. Study-level results: Patients who responded partially at 0.1-3.0 mg/kg showed clonal expansion ranking among the lowest. CD8+ T cells (on average) carried more expanded clones than CD4+ T cells.

About this clone itself: Antigen: not known.

V was clipped by 1 base and J by 6 bases; unmatched bases: 11. The CDR3 is 17 amino acids. Germline CDR1 and CDR2: MDHEN and SYDVKM. This material consisted of CD4+ or CD8+ T cells sorted from blood, taken in a trial of the OX40 agonist ivuxolimab. The chain couples TRBV28 to TRBJ2-1; 8 bases are shared with TRBD2. This sequence originates from an adult with an advanced solid tumor such as melanoma, head and neck, liver or kidney cancer. CDR3 bases: TGTGCCAGCAGTTTATATTTGCGGGGGGCTACGAGCAATGAGCAGTTCTTC. This gives the protein CASSLYLRGATSNEQFF.